This T cell receptor (beta chain) was identified during a study of blood T cell repertoires in COVID-19. Study information: Sites across the United States, Italy and Spain contributed samples from acute and convalescent COVID-19. T cells, B-cell-depleted T cells, or PBMCs supplied cDNA or gDNA.

Authors' data handling: By means of reference gene primer amplification, nucleated cell counts were estimated. Sequencing was performed with immunoSEQ multiplex PCR; in TCRdb, only in-frame clones are kept and a portion is missing. The D gene and trimming were derived from the DNA, and the V and J assignments and clone size from that table. This table has roughly 120,000 clones, around 80% appearing once. V lost 0 bases and J 7 bases, leaving 13 bases between the germline ends. This CDR3 is built from 15 residues. The germline CDR1 and CDR2 sequences are SGHRS and YFSETQ. What was sequenced was peripheral blood. The source of this sequence is a woman older than 75 with acute or convalescent COVID-19. The rearrangement joins TRBV5-1 to TRBJ1-4, with D possibly being TRBD1 (5 bases). The DNA of the CDR3 is TGCGCCAGCAGCTTGGGTGGGGCAGATGGTGAAAAACTGTTTTTT. It specifies CASSLGGADGEKLFF.